This T cell receptor (beta chain) came from a study of T-cell memory formation after mild COVID-19. Findings of the study overall: What remained unconfirmed was the SARS-CoV-2 specificity of second-wave clones peaking on day 37. Pre-infection memory harbored some responding clones, suggesting cross-reactive memory joined.

Trimming left V 5 bases short and J 5 bases short, with 15 bases between. Germline-derived CDR1 and CDR2 are SEHNR and FQNEAQ (reference sequence). This CDR3 region has 14 residues. With constant-segment primers, 5'RACE yielded cDNA libraries of TCR alpha and TCR beta that carried sample barcodes and UMIs. TCRdb fed the 5' RACE reads into MiXCR, producing one record per CDR3 protein. This sample carries 250,000 to 350,000 distinct CDR3 sequences, 14% of them seen once, and the ten largest clones take under 25%. This clonotype has just one count. What it recognizes is unknown. The clonotype was recovered from a man between 18 and 29 years old who had mild COVID-19 (a few samples of this study predate the infection). Cell type and time point are not known. Sequencing was performed on PBMCs or a T cell subset sorted from them (not recorded which). V gene TRBV7-9 combines with J gene TRBJ1-1; perhaps TRBD1 as D (5 bases). CDR3 residues: CASSRGGRGTEAFF. The DNA of the CDR3 is TGTGCCAGCAGCCGTGGGGGGAGAGGTACTGAAGCTTTCTTT.